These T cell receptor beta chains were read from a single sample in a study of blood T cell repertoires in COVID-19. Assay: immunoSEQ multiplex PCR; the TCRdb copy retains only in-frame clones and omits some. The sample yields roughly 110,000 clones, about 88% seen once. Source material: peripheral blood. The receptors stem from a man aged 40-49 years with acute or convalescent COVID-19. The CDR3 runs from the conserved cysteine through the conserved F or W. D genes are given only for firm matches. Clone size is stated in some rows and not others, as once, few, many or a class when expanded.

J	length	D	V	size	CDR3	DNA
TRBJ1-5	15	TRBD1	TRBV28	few	CASSLEGQGNALQHF	TGTGCCAGCAGTTTAGAGGGACAGGGAAACGCGCTCCAGCATTTT
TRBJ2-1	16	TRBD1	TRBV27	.	CASSTYRGLVYNEQFF	TGTGCCAGCAGTACCTACAGGGGGCTGGTCTACAATGAGCAGTTCTTC
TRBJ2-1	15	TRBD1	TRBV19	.	CASSIGGTGGHEQFF	TGTGCCAGTAGTATAGGAGGTACAGGGGGCCATGAGCAGTTCTTC
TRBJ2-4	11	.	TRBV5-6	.	CASSLSHIQYF	TGTGCCAGCAGCTTGTCTCACATTCAGTACTTC
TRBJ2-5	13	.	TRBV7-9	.	CASSTGLRETQYF	TGTGCCAGCAGCACTGGACTACGAGAGACCCAGTACTTC
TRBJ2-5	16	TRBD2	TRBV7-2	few	CASSQRTSGERVTQYF	TGTGCCAGCAGCCAGAGGACTAGCGGGGAAAGAGTGACCCAGTACTTC
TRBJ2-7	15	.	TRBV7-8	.	CASSSRQSHLYEQYF	TGTGCCAGCAGCTCTAGACAGAGCCACCTCTACGAGCAGTACTTC
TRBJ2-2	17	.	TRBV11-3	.	CASSLEEDPIRTGELFF	TGTGCCAGCAGCTTAGAGGAGGACCCGATACGCACCGGGGAGCTGTTTTTT
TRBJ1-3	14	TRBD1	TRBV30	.	CAWSPGTAGNTIYF	TGTGCCTGGAGTCCCGGGACAGCTGGAAACACCATATATTTT
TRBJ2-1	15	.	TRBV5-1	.	CASSLGAASYNEQFF	TGCGCCAGCAGCTTGGGCGCCGCCTCCTACAATGAGCAGTTCTTC
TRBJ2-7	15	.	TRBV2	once	CASGKNSKLVYEQYF	TGTGCCAGCGGCAAGAATTCGAAGTTGGTTTACGAGCAGTACTTC
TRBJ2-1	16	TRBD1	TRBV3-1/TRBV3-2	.	CASSPSGQGAYNEQFF	TGTGCCAGCAGCCCATCAGGACAGGGGGCCTACAATGAGCAGTTCTTC
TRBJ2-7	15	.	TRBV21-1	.	CARFPRDRGLNEQYF	TGTGCCAGGTTCCCCCGGGACAGGGGGCTCAACGAGCAGTACTTC
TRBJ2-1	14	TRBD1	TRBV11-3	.	CASSPRQGRNEQFF	TGTGCCAGCAGCCCCCGACAGGGGAGGAATGAGCAGTTCTTC
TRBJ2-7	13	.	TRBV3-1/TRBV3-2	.	CASSQQGGNEQYF	TGTGCCAGCAGCCAGCAGGGGGGCAACGAGCAGTACTTC
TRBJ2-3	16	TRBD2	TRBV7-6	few	CASSPRTSGITDTQYF	TGTGCCAGCAGCCCCCGGACTAGCGGGATCACAGATACGCAGTATTTT
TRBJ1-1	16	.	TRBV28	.	CASSFKTGLMNTEAFF	TGTGCCAGCAGTTTCAAGACAGGACTCATGAACACTGAAGCTTTCTTT
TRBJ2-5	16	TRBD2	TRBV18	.	CASSTRASGGQETQYF	TGTGCCAGCTCGACCAGGGCTAGCGGGGGACAAGAGACCCAGTACTTC
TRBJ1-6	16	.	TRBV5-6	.	CASSYLGRSYNSPLHF	TGTGCCAGCAGCTATTTGGGGCGCTCCTATAATTCACCCCTCCACTTT
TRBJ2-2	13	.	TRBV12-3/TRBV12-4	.	CASRTVGTGELFF	TGTGCCAGCAGAACAGTCGGCACCGGGGAGCTGTTTTTT
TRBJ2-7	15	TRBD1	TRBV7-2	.	CASSSPGQHAYEQYF	TGTGCCAGCAGCTCCCCGGGACAGCATGCCTACGAGCAGTACTTC
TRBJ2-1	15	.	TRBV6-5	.	CASTRRGEMSNEQFF	TGTGCCAGCACCCGGAGGGGCGAAATGTCCAATGAGCAGTTCTTC
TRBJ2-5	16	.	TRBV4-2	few	CASSHGDSVGRETQYF	TGTGCCAGCAGCCACGGGGACTCCGTAGGTAGGGAGACCCAGTACTTC
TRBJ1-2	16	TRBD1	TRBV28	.	CASSLVFGTGTYGYTF	TGTGCCAGCAGTTTAGTATTCGGGACAGGGACCTATGGCTACACCTTC
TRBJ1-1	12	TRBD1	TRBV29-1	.	CSVNRGNTEAFF	TGCAGCGTCAACAGGGGGAACACTGAAGCCTTCTTT
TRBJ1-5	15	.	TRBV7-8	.	CASSLNHRANQPQHF	TGTGCCAGCAGCCTTAATCACAGGGCTAATCAGCCCCAGCATTTT
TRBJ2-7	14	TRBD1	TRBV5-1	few	CASSLRTGIHEQYF	TGCGCCAGCAGCTTGAGGACAGGAATCCACGAGCAGTACTTC
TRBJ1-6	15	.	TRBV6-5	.	CASSYSGQYNSPLHF	TGTGCCAGCAGTTACTCTGGACAGTATAATTCACCCCTCCACTTT
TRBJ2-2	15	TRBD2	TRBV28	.	CASSPRGSGSGELFF	TGTGCCAGCAGTCCCCGGGGGAGCGGGAGCGGGGAGCTGTTTTTT
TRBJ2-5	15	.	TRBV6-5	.	CASGYGQGLWETQYF	TGTGCCAGCGGTTACGGGCAGGGGCTATGGGAGACCCAGTACTTC
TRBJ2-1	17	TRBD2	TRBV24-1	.	CATSAQASGRARYEQFF	TGTGCCACCAGTGCACAAGCTAGCGGGAGGGCCCGGTATGAGCAGTTCTTC
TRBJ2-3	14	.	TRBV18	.	CASSPGASTDTQYF	TGTGCCAGCTCACCGGGAGCTAGCACAGATACGCAGTATTTT
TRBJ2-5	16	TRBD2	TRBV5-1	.	CASSSGGVQGVETQYF	TGCGCCAGCAGCTCGGGGGGAGTGCAGGGAGTGGAGACCCAGTACTTC
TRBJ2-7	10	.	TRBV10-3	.	CAIKEREQYF	TGTGCCATCAAGGAGCGCGAGCAGTACTTC
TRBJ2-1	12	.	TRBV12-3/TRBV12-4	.	CASSPQGHEQFF	TGTGCCAGCAGCCCTCAGGGGCACGAGCAGTTCTTC
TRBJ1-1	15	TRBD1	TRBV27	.	CASSLKTGVNTEAFF	TGTGCCAGCAGTTTGAAGACAGGGGTGAACACTGAAGCTTTCTTT
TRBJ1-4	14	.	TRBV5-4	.	CASSPAPGNEKLFF	TGTGCCAGCAGCCCGGCCCCAGGCAATGAAAAACTGTTTTTT
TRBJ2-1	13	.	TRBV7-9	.	CASSLARSNEQFF	TGTGCCAGCAGCTTAGCGAGAAGCAATGAGCAGTTCTTC
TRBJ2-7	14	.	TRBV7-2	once	CASSIMQGGYEQYF	TGTGCCAGCAGCATCATGCAGGGTGGGTACGAGCAGTACTTC
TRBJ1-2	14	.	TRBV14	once	CASRGARNRGGYTF	TGTGCCAGCAGGGGGGCTCGGAATCGTGGTGGCTACACCTTC
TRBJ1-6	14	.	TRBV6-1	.	CASSEGHQGSPLHF	TGTGCCAGCAGTGAAGGGCATCAGGGTTCACCCCTCCACTTT
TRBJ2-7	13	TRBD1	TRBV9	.	CASMTGARYEQYF	TGTGCCAGCATGACAGGGGCAAGGTACGAGCAGTACTTC
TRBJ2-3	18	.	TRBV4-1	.	CASSQGTGSLAFTDTQYF	TGCGCCAGCAGCCAAGGTACGGGATCTCTAGCCTTCACAGATACGCAGTATTTT
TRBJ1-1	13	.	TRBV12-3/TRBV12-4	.	CASSGTLNTEAFF	TGTGCCAGCAGTGGGACTTTAAACACTGAAGCTTTCTTT
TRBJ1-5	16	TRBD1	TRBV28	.	CASSSLTGVVGQPQHF	TGTGCCAGCAGTTCTCTCACAGGGGTGGTTGGTCAGCCCCAGCATTTT
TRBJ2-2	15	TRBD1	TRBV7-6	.	CASSLETGGTGELFF	TGTGCCAGCAGCTTGGAGACAGGGGGTACCGGGGAGCTGTTTTTT
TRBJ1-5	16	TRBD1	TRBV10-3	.	CAISTEYRDRDQPQHF	TGTGCCATCAGTACAGAGTACAGGGACAGGGATCAGCCCCAGCATTTT
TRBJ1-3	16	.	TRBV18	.	CASSPSTGLSGNTIYF	TGTGCCAGCTCACCATCCACAGGCCTCTCTGGAAACACCATATATTTT
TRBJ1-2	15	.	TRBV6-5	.	CASSYSRRPSYGYTF	TGTGCCAGCAGTTACTCGAGGAGACCTAGCTATGGCTACACCTTC
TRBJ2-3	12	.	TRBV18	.	CASSPLVDTQYF	TGTGCCAGCTCACCGCTAGTGGATACGCAGTATTTT